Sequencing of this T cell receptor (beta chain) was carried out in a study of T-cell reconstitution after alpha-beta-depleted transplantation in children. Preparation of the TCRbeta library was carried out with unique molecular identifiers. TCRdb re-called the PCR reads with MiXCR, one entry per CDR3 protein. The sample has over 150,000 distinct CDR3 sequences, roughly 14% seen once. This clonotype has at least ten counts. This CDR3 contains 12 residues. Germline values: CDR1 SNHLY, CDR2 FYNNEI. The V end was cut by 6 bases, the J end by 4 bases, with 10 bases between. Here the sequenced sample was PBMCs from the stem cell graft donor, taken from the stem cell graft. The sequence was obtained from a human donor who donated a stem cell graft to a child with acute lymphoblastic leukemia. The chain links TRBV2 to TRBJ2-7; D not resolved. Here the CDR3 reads CASSSGLYEQYF. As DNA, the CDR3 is TGTGCCAGCAGCTCGGGCCTATACGAGCAGTACTTC.